The present T cell receptor beta chain was sequenced within a study of T-cell memory formation after mild COVID-19. TCRdb re-derived calls from the 5' RACE reads in MiXCR, one entry per CDR3 protein. Here the sample spans about 210,000 distinct CDR3 sequences, 10% being singletons. In this sample, this clonotype turned up a few times. The V end was cut by 5 bases, the J end by 7 bases, with 12 bases between. The germline gives CDR1 SEHNR, CDR2 FQNEAQ (reference sequence). The CDR3 contains 13 residues. Sequencing was carried out using PBMCs or a T cell subset sorted from them (not recorded which). The clonotype was recovered from a man between 18 and 35 years old who had mild COVID-19 (a few samples of this study predate the infection). Cell type and time point are not known. The chain employs TRBV7-9 and TRBJ2-1, with a possible D match to TRBD1 (6 bases). CDR3 sequence: CASSRTVENEQFF. The CDR3, as DNA: TGTGCCAGCAGCCGGACAGTTGAGAATGAGCAGTTCTTC.